The rows below give T cell receptor beta chains drawn from one sample of a study of beta chain features in type 1 diabetes. TCRdb's table, derived via immunoSEQ multiplex PCR, lists solely in-frame clones and lacks some. The profile shows around 290,000 clones, around 7.8% of them singletons. Sequenced input: central memory CD4+ T cells from blood. The receptors derive from a woman aged 18-35 years in good health. The CDR3 runs from the conserved cysteine through the conserved F or W. A D gene is named only where the DNA matches it firmly. Clone size, where shown, is once, few, many, or a class for clones that have expanded.

>.|.|TRBV7-2|TRBJ1-3
CASSPSYGNTIYF
TGTGCCAGCAGCCCGTCCTACGGGAACACCATATATTTT
>TRBD2|.|TRBV13|TRBJ2-1
CASSLYGTSGGEQFF
TGTGCCAGCAGCTTATATGGGACTAGCGGGGGTGAGCAGTTCTTC
>.|few|TRBV11-2|TRBJ2-7
CASSVGGLHVEQYF
TGTGCCAGCAGCGTCGGAGGGCTCCATGTAGAGCAGTACTTC
>.|.|TRBV5-6|TRBJ2-5
CASSQQGGETQYF
TGTGCCAGCAGCCAGCAGGGGGGTGAGACCCAGTACTTC
>.|.|TRBV20-1|TRBJ2-3
CSAQRATQYF
TGCAGTGCTCAAAGGGCTACGCAGTATTTT
>.|.|TRBV10-3|TRBJ2-5
CAISAKGETQYF
TGTGCCATCAGCGCTAAAGGCGAGACCCAGTACTTC
>.|many|TRBV9|TRBJ1-1
CASSADQGQNTEAFF
TGTGCCAGCAGCGCCGATCAGGGACAGAACACTGAAGCTTTCTTT
>.|many|TRBV19|TRBJ2-7
CASRRQGTSYEQYF
TGTGCCAGTAGGAGGCAGGGGACATCCTACGAGCAGTACTTC
>.|.|TRBV2|TRBJ2-3
CASSEYHTQYF
TGTGCCAGCAGTGAATACCATACGCAGTATTTT
>TRBD1|few|TRBV30|TRBJ1-6
CAWRGTGEGSPLHF
TGTGCCTGGAGAGGTACAGGGGAAGGATCACCCCTCCACTTT
>TRBD2|.|TRBV13|TRBJ2-1
CASSPYTSGGAHEQFF
TGTGCCAGCAGCCCCTATACTAGCGGGGGGGCGCATGAGCAGTTCTTC
>.|few|TRBV4-1|TRBJ1-2
CASSQANYGYTF
TGCGCCAGCAGCCAGGCTAACTATGGCTACACCTTC
>TRBD2|many|TRBV4-3|TRBJ2-3
CASSQEPTSGVLDTQYF
TGCGCCAGCAGCCAAGAGCCCACTAGCGGGGTATTGGATACGCAGTATTTT
>.|.|TRBV4-1|TRBJ2-2
CASSQILRAGELFF
TGCGCCAGCAGCCAAATCCTCAGGGCCGGGGAGCTGTTTTTT
>.|.|TRBV21-1|TRBJ1-5
CASSKGWTGPTIQPQHF
TGTGCCAGCAGCAAAGGGTGGACAGGGCCGACCATTCAGCCCCAGCATTTT
>TRBD2|few|TRBV7-2|TRBJ2-3
CASSFYGGETDTQYF
TGTGCCAGCAGCTTCTACGGGGGGGAAACAGATACGCAGTATTTT
>TRBD1|.|TRBV4-1|TRBJ2-3
CASRAGQGVAPHTDTQYF
TGCGCCAGCAGGGCGGGACAGGGAGTAGCCCCTCACACAGATACGCAGTATTTT
>TRBD2|few|TRBV7-2|TRBJ2-4
CASSALAGLAKNIQYF
TGTGCCAGCAGCGCTCTAGCGGGTCTAGCCAAAAACATTCAGTACTTC
>.|few|TRBV21-1|TRBJ2-6
CASSPGQPGANVLTF
TGTGCCAGCAGCCCAGGGCAGCCTGGGGCCAACGTCCTGACTTTC
>.|few|TRBV7-6|TRBJ2-2
CASSFDVAGTGELFF
TGTGCCAGCAGCTTTGACGTCGCGGGAACCGGGGAGCTGTTTTTT
>TRBD2|many|TRBV7-2|TRBJ2-3
CASSHGTSRSDTQYF
TGTGCCAGCAGCCATGGGACTAGCCGATCAGATACGCAGTATTTT
>TRBD2|few|TRBV19|TRBJ2-1
CASSLRTSGSSYNEQFF
TGTGCCAGTAGTCTTCGGACTAGCGGGAGCTCCTACAATGAGCAGTTCTTC
>.|.|TRBV27|TRBJ2-3
CASSLSLRGRTDTQYF
TGTGCCAGCAGTTTATCCTTGCGGGGGCGAACAGATACGCAGTATTTT
>.|.|TRBV5-4|TRBJ2-5
CASSLDRRETQYF
TGTGCCAGCAGCTTGGACAGGCGGGAGACCCAGTACTTC
>.|few|TRBV28|TRBJ1-5
CASSFLGGDNQPQHF
TGTGCCAGCAGTTTTTTGGGGGGAGATAATCAGCCCCAGCATTTT
>.|.|TRBV28|TRBJ2-3
CASSFPRGGPPDTQYF
TGTGCCAGCAGTTTTCCTAGAGGCGGTCCCCCAGATACGCAGTATTTT
>.|few|TRBV14|TRBJ2-6
CASSQDRGTGANVLTF
TGTGCCAGCAGCCAAGATCGGGGTACTGGGGCCAACGTCCTGACTTTC
>TRBD1|many|TRBV5-6|TRBJ1-2
CASSPFDRDHYGYTF
TGTGCCAGCAGCCCATTTGACAGGGACCACTATGGCTACACCTTC
>TRBD1|few|TRBV18|TRBJ1-5
CASSPTGNRNQPQHF
TGTGCCAGCTCACCGACAGGGAATAGGAATCAGCCCCAGCATTTT
>TRBD1|many|TRBV29-1|TRBJ1-1
CSVRDSEAFF
TGCAGCGTGCGGGACAGCGAAGCTTTCTTT
>.|.|TRBV5-1|TRBJ2-5
CASSLGDTREGRETQYF
TGCGCCAGCAGCTTGGGGGACACACGCGAAGGACGAGAGACCCAGTACTTC
>.|.|TRBV9|TRBJ1-1
CASSPRSQVNTEAFF
TGTGCCAGCAGCCCTCGAAGCCAGGTTAACACTGAAGCTTTCTTT
>.|few|TRBV20-1|TRBJ2-1
CSARRGYEQFF
TGCAGTGCTAGAAGGGGGTATGAGCAGTTCTTC
>.|many|TRBV7-9|TRBJ1-2
CASSLHGGDGYTF
TGTGCCAGCAGCCTACACGGAGGGGATGGCTACACCTTC
>TRBD1|few|TRBV14|TRBJ1-1
CASSQVTTGGAFF
TGTGCCAGCAGCCAAGTGACAACAGGGGGAGCTTTCTTT
>.|.|TRBV7-9|TRBJ1-3
CASSFYSGNTIYF
TGTGCCAGCAGCTTCTACTCTGGAAACACCATATATTTT
>TRBD1|few|TRBV7-9|TRBJ2-1
CASSFINQGAYNEQFF
TGTGCCAGCAGCTTCATAAACCAGGGGGCGTACAATGAGCAGTTCTTC
>TRBD2|few|TRBV12-5|TRBJ2-1
CASGLTSGGANEQFF
TGTGCTAGTGGTTTGACTAGCGGGGGGGCCAATGAGCAGTTCTTC
>.|few|TRBV27|TRBJ2-7
CASSGRTPPYEQYF
TGTGCCAGCAGTGGACGGACACCTCCCTACGAGCAGTACTTC
>.|.|TRBV6-6|TRBJ1-2
CASSYSAFGGYTF
TGTGCCAGCAGTTACTCGGCTTTTGGTGGCTACACCTTC
>.|.|TRBV6-5|TRBJ1-2
CASSASGGYTF
TGTGCCAGCAGCGCCTCGGGCGGCTACACCTTC
>.|few|TRBV5-6|TRBJ2-7
CASSLSGVYEQYF
TGTGCCAGCAGCTTGAGCGGCGTTTATGAGCAGTACTTC
>.|few|TRBV2|TRBJ2-2
CASRLRTADTGELFF
TGTGCCAGCAGGCTACGGACAGCAGACACCGGGGAGCTGTTTTTT
>.|few|TRBV7-6|TRBJ2-7
CASSLAAGNYEQYF
TGTGCCAGCAGCTTAGCGGCAGGGAACTACGAGCAGTACTTC
>.|many|TRBV18|TRBJ1-5
CASSQGGSQPQHF
TGTGCCAGCTCACAAGGAGGGAGTCAGCCCCAGCATTTT
>.|few|TRBV30|TRBJ1-5
CAWSPRDSLYQPQHF
TGTGCCTGGAGTCCCCGGGACTCACTTTATCAGCCCCAGCATTTT
>.|few|TRBV2|TRBJ2-5
CASFTDPIETQYF
TGTGCCAGCTTTACAGATCCAATAGAGACCCAGTACTTC
>TRBD1|.|TRBV7-3|TRBJ2-3
CASSLRGTVSTDTQYF
TGTGCCAGCAGCTTAAGGGGGACAGTAAGCACAGATACGCAGTATTTT
>TRBD1|.|TRBV6-1|TRBJ2-1
CASSSSDRGNEQFF
TGTGCCAGCAGTTCGTCGGACAGGGGTAATGAGCAGTTCTTC
>TRBD1|.|TRBV18|TRBJ1-4
CASSPPRDRGSREKLFF
TGTGCCAGCTCACCACCCCGGGACAGGGGGTCGAGAGAAAAACTGTTTTTT
>.|.|TRBV2|TRBJ2-3
CASNGGGDTQYF
TGTGCCAGCAACGGGGGAGGAGATACGCAGTATTTT
>.|many|TRBV28|TRBJ2-4
CASSLGAQSTKNIQYF
TGTGCCAGCAGTTTAGGGGCCCAGTCCACAAAAAACATTCAGTACTTC
>TRBD1|few|TRBV7-2|TRBJ1-6
CASRPGQGEVSPLHF
TGTGCCAGCAGACCGGGACAGGGTGAGGTATCACCCCTCCACTTT
>.|few|TRBV15|TRBJ1-1
CATSRDQAMEAFF
TGTGCCACCAGCAGAGATCAGGCCATGGAAGCTTTCTTT
>.|few|TRBV4-3|TRBJ2-3
CASSQGGWGSTDTQYF
TGCGCCAGCAGCCAAGGGGGATGGGGTAGCACAGATACGCAGTATTTT
>TRBD2|few|TRBV2|TRBJ2-1
CASATSGRSSYNEQFF
TGTGCCAGCGCGACTAGCGGGAGGAGCTCCTACAATGAGCAGTTCTTC
>TRBD1|.|TRBV27|TRBJ1-1
CASRFTGTVNTEAFF
TGTGCCAGCAGATTTACCGGGACAGTGAACACTGAAGCTTTCTTT
>.|few|TRBV2|TRBJ1-5
CASSGQSYSNQPQHF
TGTGCCAGCAGTGGACAGAGTTATAGCAATCAGCCCCAGCATTTT
>.|.|TRBV5-1|TRBJ2-1
CASSLGGNEQFF
TGCGCCAGCAGCTTGGGCGGCAATGAGCAGTTCTTC